This T cell receptor beta chain comes out of a study of blood T cell repertoires in COVID-19. Across the whole study: Material from acute and convalescent COVID-19 was sourced from the United States, Italy and Spain. Nucleic acid was either cDNA or gDNA, and it came from T cells, B-cell-depleted T cells, or PBMCs.

This CDR3 is built from 14 residues. Per germline, CDR1 SGHTS and CDR2 YDEGEE. V dropped 0 bases and J dropped 6 bases, with 10 bases sitting between them. Original methodology: Nucleated cell counts were estimated from reference gene primer amplification. The method was immunoSEQ multiplex PCR; TCRdb's version includes in-frame clones alone and lacks a portion of them. D and trimming were read from the DNA, whereas the V and J calls and clone size are those reported in that table. This sample has 120,000 to 150,000 clones, with over 70% found just once. Sequencing used peripheral blood. J is TRBJ1-5 and V is TRBV5-8; unclear D gene. This receptor was obtained from a man over 45 who had recovered from COVID-19. The DNA of the CDR3 is TGTGCCAGCAGCTTGGACCCCGCCGGTCAGCCCCAGCATTTT. Its protein product is CASSLDPAGQPQHF.